The 27 T cell receptor beta chains below come from one sample, sequenced in a study of vaccination and CD4 T cells after COVID-19. Sample treatment: 10-day PBMC culture with coronavirus spike peptide pools or control peptides (ViraFEST assay). With the Oncomine TCR Beta short-read assay, DNA from cultured CD4+ T cells was sequenced. TCRdb redid the calling of the PCR reads with MiXCR, one entry per CDR3 protein. The sample lists 20,000 to 25,000 distinct CDR3 sequences; less than 70% were seen once. Their cognate antigens are unknown. Sequencing input: CD4+ T cells from blood, cultured in vitro. These receptors came from a human donor who had recovered from COVID-19.

This sequence joins TRBV7-3 and TRBJ1-6; no clear D. CDR1 and CDR2 (germline): SGHTA, FQGTGA. The V end was cut by 4 bases, the J end by 8 bases, with 6 bases between. The CDR3 consists of 12 residues. CDR3 amino acids: CASSSGDSPLHF. CDR3 DNA sequence: TGTGCCAGCAGCTCCGGAGATTCACCCCTCCACTTT.

The gene calls are TRBV20-1 and TRBJ1-1; D remains ambiguous. The V end lost 4 bases, the J end lost 5 bases, and 14 bases lay between the germline ends. Looked up from germline, CDR1 is DFQATT and CDR2 is SNEGSKA (reference sequence). The CDR3 loop spans 13 amino acids. This chain's CDR3 is CSANPTERTEAFF. The CDR3 nucleotides are TGCAGTGCTAATCCGACGGAGAGGACTGAAGCTTTCTTT.

V usage is TRBV21-1 and J usage is TRBJ2-2; TRBD1, the D gene given by the table, was not confirmed from the DNA. TRBV21-1 is a pseudogene. CDR3 length equals 14 residues. CDR3 nucleotide sequence: TGTGCCAGCAGCAAGCCGACAGTGGCCGGGGAGCTGTTTTTT. Translated, it gives CASSKPTVAGELFF.

The rearrangement uses TRBV30 and TRBJ2-7, with D uncertain. The CDR3 extends over 11 amino acids. CDR1 and CDR2 from the germline V gene are GTSNPN and SVGIG (reference sequence). V dropped 0 bases and J dropped 3 bases, with 3 bases sitting between them. The CDR3, as DNA: TGTGCCTGGAGTGTAGACTACGAGCAGTACTTC. Protein sequence: CAWSVDYEQYF.

This clonotype was counted between two and nine times. The chain couples TRBV2 to TRBJ1-6; no clear D. V was pared by 4 bases and J by 10 bases, with 14 bases between. Germline CDR1 is SNHLY and CDR2 is FYNNEI. The CDR3 has 14 amino acids. In DNA form, the CDR3 reads TGTGCCAGCAGTGGACAACCGCCCGGATCACCCCTCCACTTT. Translating it yields CASSGQPPGSPLHF.

V and J are TRBV7-2 and TRBJ1-6; D gene ambiguous. This CDR3 comprises 16 residues. Germline V gives CDR1 SGHTA, CDR2 FQGNSA. Trimming cost V 0 bases and J 10 bases, with 16 bases left between them. The chain's CDR3 is CASSLAAVKGNSPLHF. CDR3 DNA: TGTGCCAGCAGCTTAGCGGCGGTAAAAGGGAACTCACCCCTCCACTTT.

This sequence joins TRBV20-1 and TRBJ2-7; D unresolved. This CDR3 is built from 10 residues. The germline V and J ends were trimmed by 4 bases and 3 bases, with 4 bases remaining between them. Germline V gives CDR1 DFQATT, CDR2 SNEGSKA (reference sequence). The CDR3 DNA reads as TGCAGTGCTACCTACTACGAGCAGTACTTC. Protein product: CSATYYEQYF.

The V gene is TRBV20-1, the J gene TRBJ1-1; D is possibly TRBD1 (6 bases). The CDR3 has 13 amino acids. Trimming took 5 bases from V and 4 from J, leaving 14 bases between them. Looked up from germline, CDR1 is DFQATT and CDR2 is SNEGSKA (reference sequence). CDR3 coding DNA: TGCAGTGCTCCCCACAGGGTCGGCACTGAAGCTTTCTTT. Protein sequence: CSAPHRVGTEAFF.

J is TRBJ1-2 and V is TRBV6-1; D possibly corresponds to TRBD1 (5 bases). The CDR3 extends over 12 amino acids. CDR1 MNHNS and CDR2 SASEGT come from the germline V gene. Trimming shortened V by 7 bases and J by 8 bases, and 14 bases separated the two germline ends. CDR3 loop: CASNSDSWGYTF. CDR3 sequence (DNA): TGTGCCAGCAATTCCGACAGCTGGGGCTACACCTTC.

This clonotype occurred once. The rearrangement uses TRBV6-5 and TRBJ2-1; 11 bases are shared with TRBD2. The germline gives CDR1 MNHEY, CDR2 SVGAGI. With 1 base clipped from V and 9 bases from J, the junction kept 5 bases outside the gene matches. The CDR3 is 15 amino acids. CDR3 loop: CASSYYPGTSGEQFF. The CDR3 region has the DNA TGTGCCAGCAGTTACTACCCCGGGACTAGCGGTGAGCAGTTCTTC.

A few counts support this clonotype. The chain combines TRBV27 with TRBJ1-6; perhaps TRBD1 as D (6 bases). The germline gives CDR1 MNHEY, CDR2 SMNVEV (reference sequence). This CDR3 is built from 15 residues. Trimming took off 6 bases at V and 5 bases at J, with 14 bases between the two ends. CDR3 loop: CASRHRRGDNSPLHF. CDR3 sequence (DNA): TGTGCCAGCAGACATAGGAGGGGGGATAATTCACCCCTCCACTTT.

In this sample, this clonotype turned up a few times. V and J are TRBV4-1 and TRBJ1-2; D gene unclear. In germline, CDR1 is MGHRA, CDR2 YSYEKL. The CDR3 runs 15 residues. Trimming took off 0 bases at V and 4 bases at J, with 12 bases between the two ends. The DNA of the CDR3 is TGCGCCAGCAGCCAAGAGTTTGCTATCCGCTATGGCTACACCTTC. Translation: CASSQEFAIRYGYTF.

The CDR3 coding sequence is TGCAGCGTTGCCGGGAGCCTCTCTGGAAACACCATATATTTT. This gives the protein CSVAGSLSGNTIYF. The chain links TRBV29-1 to TRBJ1-3; no clear D gene. Germline CDR1 reads SQVTM; CDR2 reads ANQGSEA. Trimming cost V 4 bases and J 0 bases, with 10 bases left between them. This CDR3 contains 14 residues.

The chain is built from TRBV12-3 or TRBV12-4 and TRBJ2-4; D uncertain. This CDR3 region has 12 residues. V dropped 5 bases and J dropped 6 bases, with 8 bases sitting between them. The CDR3 region has the DNA TGTGCCAGCAGTACCGATACAAACATTCAGTACTTC. Translation gives CASSTDTNIQYF.

This chain joins TRBV24-1 and TRBJ2-4, with TRBD1 as a possible D gene (5 bases). The CDR3 extends over 15 amino acids. CDR1 and CDR2 (germline): KGHDR, SFDVKD. Trimming took 3 bases from V and 6 from J, leaving 14 bases between them. As DNA, the CDR3 is TGTGCCACCAGTGATGCATCTTCAGGGTTAAACATTCAGTACTTC. Its translation: CATSDASSGLNIQYF.

The chain has TRBV27 and TRBJ1-6; D is uncertain. This CDR3 has 14 amino acids. V was clipped by 7 bases and J by 1 base, with 8 bases between them. Per the germline V gene, CDR1 is MNHEY and CDR2 is SMNVEV (reference sequence). The CDR3, as DNA: TGTGCCAGCACTCTAGGATCCTATAATTCACCCCTCCACTTT. Translated, it gives CASTLGSYNSPLHF.

The chain employs TRBV20-1 and TRBJ2-2, with D tentatively TRBD2 (5 bases). Trimming removed 7 bases at V and 7 bases at J, with 16 bases between. This CDR3 spans 13 amino acids. The germline CDR1 and CDR2 sequences are DFQATT and SNEGSKA (reference sequence). Here the CDR3 DNA reads TGCAGTGTCTCGGGGAGTAGGAACGGGGAGCTGTTTTTT. Translated: CSVSGSRNGELFF.

This clonotype appeared a single time. The chain carries TRBV9 and TRBJ1-2; 9 bases line up with TRBD1. The CDR3 runs to 15 residues. CDR1 and CDR2 (germline): SGDLS, YYNGEE. Losses at the gene ends were 2 bases for V and 6 bases for J; bases not matched to a gene: 8. CDR3 nucleotides: TGTGCCAGCAGCGTCACCGGGACAGGGTTAGATGGCTACACCTTC. This codes for CASSVTGTGLDGYTF.

Regarding this clonotype: A read error may account for a junction end that differs from germline. This chain uses TRBV5-3 with TRBJ1-6; D ambiguous. TRBV5-3 is recorded as an ORF, its role being uncertain. This CDR3 comprises 12 residues. The CDR3: CASSLGYSPLHF. The CDR3 DNA sequence: TGTGCCAGCAGCTTGGGCTATTCACCCCTCCACTTT.

The genes are TRBV11-3 and TRBJ1-6; D perhaps matches TRBD1 (6 bases). The CDR3 spans 14 residues. Germline-derived CDR1 and CDR2 are SGHNT and YENEEA. V gave up 4 bases and J gave up 7 bases, with 11 bases separating them. The CDR3, as DNA: TGTGCCAGCAGCTCGACAGGATACAATTCACCCCTCCACTTT. Translating it yields CASSSTGYNSPLHF.

The genes are TRBV3-1 and TRBJ1-2; D is unclear. The germline V gene encodes CDR1 LGHDT and CDR2 YNNKEL (reference sequence). Deletions cut 0 bases from V and 0 bases from J, with 5 bases between. The CDR3 runs 14 residues. The CDR3 is CASSQEGTNYGYTF. CDR3 DNA: TGTGCCAGCAGCCAAGAAGGCACTAACTATGGCTACACCTTC.

The rearrangement links TRBV5-1 to TRBJ2-3; 9 positions match TRBD2. There are 16 residues in the CDR3. The ends lost 2 bases at V and 0 bases at J; junction bases unmatched: 4. Germline loops: CDR1 SGHRS, CDR2 YFSETQ. CDR3 amino acids: CASSFGLAPSTDTQYF. As DNA, the CDR3 is TGCGCCAGCAGCTTCGGACTAGCGCCGAGCACAGATACGCAGTATTTT.

The CDR3 region has the DNA TGCGCCAGCAGCTTACAGGGGGCGGAGGAGACCCAGTACTTC. It translates to CASSLQGAEETQYF. The chain uses TRBV5-1 and TRBJ2-5; 9 bases are shared with TRBD1. With 2 bases clipped from V and 5 bases from J, the junction kept 4 bases outside the gene matches. The CDR3 is made up of 14 amino acids. The germline V gene has CDR1 SGHRS and CDR2 YFSETQ.

This clonotype showed up just a few times. The J gene is TRBJ2-7, the V gene TRBV10-1; D unclear. Germline V gene sequence: CDR1 WNHNN, CDR2 SYGVQD (reference sequence). The V end lost 3 bases, the J end lost 6 bases, and 18 bases lay between the germline ends. CDR3 length: 15 amino acids. As DNA, the CDR3 is TGCGCCAGCAGTGACGCCCAGAGATTCCCATCCGAGCAGTACTTC. Protein: CASSDAQRFPSEQYF.

V is TRBV20-1 and J is TRBJ2-1; either TRBD1 or TRBD2 may fit D (5 bases each). The CDR3 is 14 residues long. Looked up from germline, CDR1 is DFQATT and CDR2 is SNEGSKA (reference sequence). V dropped 5 bases and J dropped 7 bases, with 18 bases sitting between them. The CDR3 spells CSAYRAGRRNEQFF. As DNA, the CDR3 is TGCAGTGCTTACCGGGCAGGGAGACGGAATGAGCAGTTCTTC.

In this sample, this clonotype turned up a few times. The rearrangement links TRBV20-1 to TRBJ2-5; 8 bases agree with TRBD1. The CDR3 runs 13 residues. Germline V gene data show CDR1 as DFQATT and CDR2 as SNEGSKA (reference sequence). The junction had 9 bases not matched to a gene; V was cut back by 6 bases and J by 6 bases. The CDR3 nucleotides are TGCAGTGCCCCGACAGGGGCAACGAAGACCCAGTACTTC. It codes for CSAPTGATKTQYF.

The CDR3, as DNA: TGTGCCAGCAGCCAGGACATGAACTATGGCTACACCTTC. This encodes CASSQDMNYGYTF. The chain has TRBV2 and TRBJ1-2, with a tentative D call TRBD1 (5 bases). Per germline, CDR1 SNHLY and CDR2 FYNNEI. The CDR3 loop spans 13 amino acids. Between the trimmed V and J ends, which lost 6 bases and 2 bases, there was a span of 10 bases.